Included here is one TCR beta chain sequence, with context. This sample stems from a study of blood T cell repertoires in COVID-19. Turning to the study itself: COVID-19 samples, acute and convalescent, were from the United States, Italy and Spain. T cells, B-cell-depleted T cells, or PBMCs provided the cDNA or gDNA that served as material.

How the authors handled the data: Using reference gene primer amplification, nucleated cell counts were estimated. Repertoires were generated with immunoSEQ multiplex PCR, while TCRdb's copy carries only in-frame clones and drops some. V and J calls plus clone size are reproduced from that table; the DNA served to infer D and trimming. The sample has about 50,000 clones, 87% seen once. V lost 3 bases and J 10 bases, leaving 23 bases between the germline ends. The germline gives CDR1 SGHRS, CDR2 YFSETQ. The CDR3 length is 16 residues. This clonotype originated in a human donor in a cohort sampled during active COVID-19. The genes are TRBV5-1 and TRBJ2-1, with a tentative D call TRBD2 (6 bases). Sequencing used peripheral blood. The CDR3 nucleotides are TGCGCCAGCAGCTCCTACAGCGGGTCCTCCCCGGGGGAGCAGTTCTTC. This encodes CASSSYSGSSPGEQFF.